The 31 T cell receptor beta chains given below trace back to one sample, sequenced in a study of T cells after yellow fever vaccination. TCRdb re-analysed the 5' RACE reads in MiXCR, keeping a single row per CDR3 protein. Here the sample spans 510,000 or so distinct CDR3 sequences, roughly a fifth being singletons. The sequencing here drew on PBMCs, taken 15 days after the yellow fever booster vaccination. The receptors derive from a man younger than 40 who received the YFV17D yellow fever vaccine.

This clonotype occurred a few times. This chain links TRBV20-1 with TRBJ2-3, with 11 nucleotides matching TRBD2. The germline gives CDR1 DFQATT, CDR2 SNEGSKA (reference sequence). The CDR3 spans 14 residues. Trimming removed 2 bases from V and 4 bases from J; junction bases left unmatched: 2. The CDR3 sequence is CSARPLAGADTQYF. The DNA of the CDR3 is TGCAGTGCTAGACCACTAGCGGGAGCAGATACGCAGTATTTT.

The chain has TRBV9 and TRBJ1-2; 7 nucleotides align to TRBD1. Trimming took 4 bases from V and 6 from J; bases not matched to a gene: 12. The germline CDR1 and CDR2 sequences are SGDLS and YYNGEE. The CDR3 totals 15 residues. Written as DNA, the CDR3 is TGTGCCAGCAGCCTAACAACAGGGGTGAACGATGGCTACACCTTC. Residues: CASSLTTGVNDGYTF.

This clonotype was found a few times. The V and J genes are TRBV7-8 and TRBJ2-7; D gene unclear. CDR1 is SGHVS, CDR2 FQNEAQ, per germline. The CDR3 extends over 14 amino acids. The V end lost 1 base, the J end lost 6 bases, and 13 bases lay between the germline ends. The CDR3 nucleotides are TGTGCCAGCAGCTTAGAGCCTAGGTGGGGCGAGCAGTACTTC. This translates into CASSLEPRWGEQYF.

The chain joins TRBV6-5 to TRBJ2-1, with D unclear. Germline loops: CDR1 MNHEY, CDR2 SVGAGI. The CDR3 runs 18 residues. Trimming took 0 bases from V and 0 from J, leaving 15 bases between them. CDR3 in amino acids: CASSYSIKAISSYNEQFF. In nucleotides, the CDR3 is TGTGCCAGCAGTTACTCGATTAAAGCGATCAGCTCCTACAATGAGCAGTTCTTC.

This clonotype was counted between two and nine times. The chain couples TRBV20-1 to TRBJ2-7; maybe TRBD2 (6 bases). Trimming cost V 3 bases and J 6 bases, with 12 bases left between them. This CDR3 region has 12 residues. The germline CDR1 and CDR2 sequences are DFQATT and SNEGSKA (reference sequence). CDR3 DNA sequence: TGCAGTGCTAGGGGAGGTGCGTTCGAGCAGTACTTC. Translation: CSARGGAFEQYF.

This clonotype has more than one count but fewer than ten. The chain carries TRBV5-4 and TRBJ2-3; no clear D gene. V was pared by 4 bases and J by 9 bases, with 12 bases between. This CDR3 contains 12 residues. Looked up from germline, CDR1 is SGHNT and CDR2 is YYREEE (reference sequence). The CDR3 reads CASSTKTDTQYF. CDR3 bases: TGTGCCAGCAGCACCAAAACCGACACGCAGTATTTT.

The DNA of the CDR3 is TGCGCCAGCAGCCCTCTATGGACAGGGGGCGCGACTAGTGGGGCCAACGTCCTGACTTTC. This sequence encodes CASSPLWTGGATSGANVLTF. This chain joins TRBV5-1 and TRBJ2-6, with TRBD1 identical over 11 bases. The germline V gene encodes CDR1 SGHRS and CDR2 YFSETQ. CDR3 length equals 20 residues. V was clipped by 4 bases and J by 3 bases; unmatched bases: 15.

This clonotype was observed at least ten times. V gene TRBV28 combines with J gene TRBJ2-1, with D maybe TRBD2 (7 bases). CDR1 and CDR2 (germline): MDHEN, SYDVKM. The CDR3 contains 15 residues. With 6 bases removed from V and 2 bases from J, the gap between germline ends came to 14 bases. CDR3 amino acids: CASRLRGGPYNEQFF. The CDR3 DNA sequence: TGTGCCAGCAGGCTCAGGGGAGGGCCCTACAATGAGCAGTTCTTC.

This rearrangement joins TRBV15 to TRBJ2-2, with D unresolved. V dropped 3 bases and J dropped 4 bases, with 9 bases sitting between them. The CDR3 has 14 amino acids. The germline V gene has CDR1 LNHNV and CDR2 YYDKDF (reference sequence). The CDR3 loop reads CATSREPFTGELFF. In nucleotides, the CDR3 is TGTGCCACCAGCAGGGAACCATTCACCGGGGAGCTGTTTTTT. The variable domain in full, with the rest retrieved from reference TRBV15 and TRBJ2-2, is DAMVIQNPRYQVTQFGKPVTLSCSQTLNHNVMYWYQQKSSQAPKLLFHYYDKDFNNEADTPDNFQSRRPNTSFCFLDIRSPGLGDTAMYLCATSREPFTGELFFGEGSRLTVL.

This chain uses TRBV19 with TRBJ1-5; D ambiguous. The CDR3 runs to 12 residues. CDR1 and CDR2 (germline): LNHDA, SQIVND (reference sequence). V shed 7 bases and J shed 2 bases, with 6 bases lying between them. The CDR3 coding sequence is TGTGCCAGTAAGGACGGCAATCAGCCCCAGCATTTT. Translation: CASKDGNQPQHF.

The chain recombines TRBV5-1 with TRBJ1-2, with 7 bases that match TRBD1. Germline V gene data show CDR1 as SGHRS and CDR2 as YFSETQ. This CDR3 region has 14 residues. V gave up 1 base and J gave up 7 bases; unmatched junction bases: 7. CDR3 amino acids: CASSLSTGEGGYTF. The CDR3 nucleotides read TGCGCCAGCAGCTTGTCCACAGGGGAGGGTGGCTACACCTTC.

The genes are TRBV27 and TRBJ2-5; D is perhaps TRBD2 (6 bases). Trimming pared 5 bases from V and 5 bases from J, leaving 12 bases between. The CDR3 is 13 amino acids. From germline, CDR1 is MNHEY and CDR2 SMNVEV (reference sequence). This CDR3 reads CASSAGGTETQYF. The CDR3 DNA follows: TGTGCCAGCAGTGCAGGCGGGACGGAGACCCAGTACTTC.

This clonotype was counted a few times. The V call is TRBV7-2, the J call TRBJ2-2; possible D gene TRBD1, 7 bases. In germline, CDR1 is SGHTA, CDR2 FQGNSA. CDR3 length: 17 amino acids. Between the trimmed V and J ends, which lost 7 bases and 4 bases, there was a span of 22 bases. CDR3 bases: TGTGCCAGCATCTCGGAGGGGGCTAGCGTAATCACCGGGGAGCTGTTTTTT. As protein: CASISEGASVITGELFF.

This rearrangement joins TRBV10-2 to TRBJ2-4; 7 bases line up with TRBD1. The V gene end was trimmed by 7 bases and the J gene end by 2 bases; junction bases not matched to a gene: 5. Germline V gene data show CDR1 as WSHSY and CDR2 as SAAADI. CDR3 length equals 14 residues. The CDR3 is CASKLGQTKNIQYF. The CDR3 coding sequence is TGCGCCAGCAAACTGGGACAGACCAAAAACATTCAGTACTTC.

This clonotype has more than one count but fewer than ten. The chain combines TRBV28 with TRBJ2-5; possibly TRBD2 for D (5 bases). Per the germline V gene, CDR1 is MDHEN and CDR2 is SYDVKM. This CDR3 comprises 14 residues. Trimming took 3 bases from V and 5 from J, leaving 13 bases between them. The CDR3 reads CASSFPRGQETQYF. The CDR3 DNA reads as TGTGCCAGCAGTTTCCCCCGGGGTCAGGAGACCCAGTACTTC.

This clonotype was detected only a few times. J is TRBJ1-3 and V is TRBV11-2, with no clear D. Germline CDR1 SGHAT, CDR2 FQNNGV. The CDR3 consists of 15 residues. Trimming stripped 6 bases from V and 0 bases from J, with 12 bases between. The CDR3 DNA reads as TGTGCCAGCAGGGAGCGTCGAGCCTCTGGAAACACCATATATTTT. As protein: CASRERRASGNTIYF.

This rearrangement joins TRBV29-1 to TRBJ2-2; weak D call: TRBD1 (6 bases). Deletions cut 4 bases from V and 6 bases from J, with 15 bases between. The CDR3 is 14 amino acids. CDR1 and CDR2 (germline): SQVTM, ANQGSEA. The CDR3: CSVGVLQGAGELFF. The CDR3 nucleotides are TGCAGCGTTGGAGTTTTACAGGGCGCCGGGGAGCTGTTTTTT.

This CDR3 is CASSGPQSRGYTF. CDR3 coding DNA: TGTGCCAGCAGCGGTCCACAGTCGCGTGGCTACACCTTC. The chain uses TRBV6-1 and TRBJ1-2; D is ambiguous. Deletions cut 6 bases from V and 7 bases from J, with 15 bases between. The CDR3 covers 13 residues. Germline V gene data show CDR1 as MNHNS and CDR2 as SASEGT.

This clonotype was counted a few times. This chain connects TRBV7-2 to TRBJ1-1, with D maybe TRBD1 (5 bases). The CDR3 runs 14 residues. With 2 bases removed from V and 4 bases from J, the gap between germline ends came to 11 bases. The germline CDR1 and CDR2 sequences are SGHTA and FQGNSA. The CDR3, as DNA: TGTGCCAGCAGCTTACAGGGACTTGGCACTGAAGCTTTCTTT. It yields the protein CASSLQGLGTEAFF.

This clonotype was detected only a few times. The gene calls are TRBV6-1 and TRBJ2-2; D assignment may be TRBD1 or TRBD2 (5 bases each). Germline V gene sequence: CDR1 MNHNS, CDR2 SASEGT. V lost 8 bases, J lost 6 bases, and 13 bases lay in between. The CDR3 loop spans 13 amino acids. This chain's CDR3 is CASGSTGPGELFF. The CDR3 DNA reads TGTGCCAGCGGGTCAACGGGGCCCGGGGAGCTGTTTTTT.

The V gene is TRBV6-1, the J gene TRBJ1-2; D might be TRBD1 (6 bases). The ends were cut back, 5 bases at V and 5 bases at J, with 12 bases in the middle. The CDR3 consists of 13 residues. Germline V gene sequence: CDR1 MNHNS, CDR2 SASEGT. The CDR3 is CASSRTGSYGYTF. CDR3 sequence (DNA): TGTGCCAGCAGTCGTACAGGGTCTTATGGCTACACCTTC.

The CDR3 reads CSAPTGEGRTQYF. The CDR3 nucleotides are TGCAGTGCCCCGACTGGGGAGGGAAGGACCCAGTACTTC. The chain joins TRBV20-1 to TRBJ2-5, with TRBD2 identical over 7 bases. CDR1 DFQATT and CDR2 SNEGSKA come from the germline V gene (reference sequence). The CDR3 consists of 13 residues. Trimming cost V 6 bases and J 7 bases; bases outside gene matches: 11.

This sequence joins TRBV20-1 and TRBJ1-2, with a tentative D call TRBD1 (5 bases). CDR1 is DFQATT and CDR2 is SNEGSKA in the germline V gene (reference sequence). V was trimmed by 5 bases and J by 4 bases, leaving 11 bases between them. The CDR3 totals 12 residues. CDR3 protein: CSAPPGTYGYTF. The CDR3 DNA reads TGCAGTGCTCCCCCAGGGACCTATGGCTACACCTTC.

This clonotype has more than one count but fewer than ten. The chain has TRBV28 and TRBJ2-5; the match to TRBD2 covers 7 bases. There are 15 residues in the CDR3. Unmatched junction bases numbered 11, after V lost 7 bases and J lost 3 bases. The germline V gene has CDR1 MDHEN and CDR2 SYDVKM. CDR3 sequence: CASTSILAAKETQYF. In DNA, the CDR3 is TGTGCCAGCACCTCGATCCTAGCGGCCAAAGAGACCCAGTACTTC.

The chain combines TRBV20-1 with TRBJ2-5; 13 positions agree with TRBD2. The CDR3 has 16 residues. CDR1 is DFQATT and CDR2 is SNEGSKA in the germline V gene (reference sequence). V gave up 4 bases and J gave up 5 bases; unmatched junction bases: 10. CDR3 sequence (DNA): TGCAGTGCTACCCGCGGACTAGCGGGAGATGAGGAGACCCAGTACTTC. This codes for CSATRGLAGDEETQYF.

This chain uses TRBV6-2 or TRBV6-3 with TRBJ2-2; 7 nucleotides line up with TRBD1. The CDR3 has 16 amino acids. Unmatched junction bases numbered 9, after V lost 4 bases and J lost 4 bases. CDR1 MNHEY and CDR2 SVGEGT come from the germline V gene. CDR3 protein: CASSSTGLPFTGELFF. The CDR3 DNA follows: TGTGCCAGCAGTTCGACAGGGCTCCCCTTCACCGGGGAGCTGTTTTTT.

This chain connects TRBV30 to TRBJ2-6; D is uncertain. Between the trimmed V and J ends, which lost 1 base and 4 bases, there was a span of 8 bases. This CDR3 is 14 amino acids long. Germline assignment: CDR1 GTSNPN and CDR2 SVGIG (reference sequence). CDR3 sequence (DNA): TGTGCCTGGAGTGCCCAAGGGGGGGCCAACGTCCTGACTTTC. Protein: CAWSAQGGANVLTF.

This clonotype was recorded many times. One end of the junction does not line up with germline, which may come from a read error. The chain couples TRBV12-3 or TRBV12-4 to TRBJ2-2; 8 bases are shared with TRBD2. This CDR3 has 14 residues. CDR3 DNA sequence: TGCGCCAGCAGCCCAGGACTAGCTACCGGGGAGCTGTTTTTT. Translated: CASSPGLATGELFF.

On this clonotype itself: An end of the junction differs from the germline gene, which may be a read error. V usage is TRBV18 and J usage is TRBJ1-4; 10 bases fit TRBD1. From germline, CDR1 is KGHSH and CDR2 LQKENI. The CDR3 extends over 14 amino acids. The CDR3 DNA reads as TGTACCAGCTCACCGGACAGGGGGTACGAAAAACTGTTTTTT. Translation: CTSSPDRGYEKLFF.

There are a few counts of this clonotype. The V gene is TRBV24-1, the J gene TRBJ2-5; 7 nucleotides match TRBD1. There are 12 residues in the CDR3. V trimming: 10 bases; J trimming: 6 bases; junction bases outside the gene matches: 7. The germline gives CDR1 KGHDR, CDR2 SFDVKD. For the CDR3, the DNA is TGTGCCACAATCGACAGGGTGAAGACCCAGTACTTC. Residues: CATIDRVKTQYF.

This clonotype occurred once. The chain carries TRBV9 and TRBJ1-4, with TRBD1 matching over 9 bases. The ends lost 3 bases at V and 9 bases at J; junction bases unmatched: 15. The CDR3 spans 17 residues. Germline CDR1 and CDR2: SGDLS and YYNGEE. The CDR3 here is CASSEDEPTGGRQKLFF. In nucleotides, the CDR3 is TGTGCCAGCAGCGAAGATGAACCGACAGGGGGACGACAAAAACTGTTTTTT.